A selection of T cell receptor beta chains follows, all from one sample in a study of cytomegalovirus exposure and HLA in healthy donors. Repertoires were generated with immunoSEQ multiplex PCR, while TCRdb's copy carries only in-frame clones and drops some. The table records about 95,000 clones, 81% of them present only once. Sequencing input: PBMCs. These receptors were obtained from a woman in her seventies in good health and CMV-seropositive. The CDR3 runs from the conserved cysteine through the conserved F or W. D genes are given only for firm matches. Clone size, where shown, is once, few, many, or a class for clones that have expanded.

cdr3_length: 13
v_call: TRBV2
d_call: TRBD2
j_call: TRBJ2-7
clone_size: -
cdr3_nt: TGTGCCAGCACACTAGCGGGAGTGTACGAGCAGTACTTC
cdr3_aa: CASTLAGVYEQYF

cdr3_length: 15
v_call: TRBV7-2
d_call: -
j_call: TRBJ2-1
clone_size: -
cdr3_nt: TGTGCCAGCAGACAGGGATCTAACTCCTACAATGAGCAGTTCTTC
cdr3_aa: CASRQGSNSYNEQFF

cdr3_length: 14
v_call: TRBV2
d_call: -
j_call: TRBJ1-1
clone_size: few
cdr3_nt: TGTGCCAGCATTTACCAGGGGAGGGTGGCTGAAGCTTTCTTT
cdr3_aa: CASIYQGRVAEAFF

cdr3_length: 13
v_call: TRBV7-9
d_call: -
j_call: TRBJ1-5
clone_size: -
cdr3_nt: TGTGCCAGCAGCTTAGGGGGGGAAAAGCCCCAGCATTTT
cdr3_aa: CASSLGGEKPQHF

cdr3_length: 13
v_call: TRBV9
d_call: TRBD1
j_call: TRBJ2-4
clone_size: -
cdr3_nt: TGTGCCAGCAGCGGGACAGGGGAAAACATTCAGTACTTC
cdr3_aa: CASSGTGENIQYF

cdr3_length: 16
v_call: TRBV7-9
d_call: -
j_call: TRBJ2-6
clone_size: -
cdr3_nt: TGTGCCAGCAGCCCGACTAGGAGAGCTGGGGCCAACGTCCTGACTTTC
cdr3_aa: CASSPTRRAGANVLTF

cdr3_length: 14
v_call: TRBV5-5
d_call: -
j_call: TRBJ2-7
clone_size: -
cdr3_nt: TGTGCCAGCAGCTTAGCGGGACAAATCTACGAGCAGTACTTC
cdr3_aa: CASSLAGQIYEQYF

cdr3_length: 13
v_call: TRBV2
d_call: -
j_call: TRBJ1-6
clone_size: once
cdr3_nt: TGTGCCAGCCTTGTCTCCTATAATTCACCCCTCCACTTT
cdr3_aa: CASLVSYNSPLHF

cdr3_length: 13
v_call: TRBV10-3
d_call: TRBD1
j_call: TRBJ1-5
clone_size: -
cdr3_nt: TGTGCCATCAGTGTACAGGGGAATCAGCCCCAGCATTTT
cdr3_aa: CAISVQGNQPQHF

cdr3_length: 13
v_call: TRBV25-1
d_call: -
j_call: TRBJ2-1
clone_size: few
cdr3_nt: TGTGCCAGCAGTGATGACAGTGGCCGGGAGCAGTTCTTC
cdr3_aa: CASSDDSGREQFF

cdr3_length: 14
v_call: TRBV5-1
d_call: TRBD1
j_call: TRBJ1-5
clone_size: -
cdr3_nt: TGCGCCAGCAGCTTGACAGGGGGCAATCAGCCCCAGCATTTT
cdr3_aa: CASSLTGGNQPQHF

cdr3_length: 16
v_call: TRBV14
d_call: TRBD1
j_call: TRBJ2-7
clone_size: once
cdr3_nt: TGTGCCAGCAGCGCTCCCGGGACAGGACCCTCCTACGAGCAGTACTTC
cdr3_aa: CASSAPGTGPSYEQYF

cdr3_length: 14
v_call: TRBV6-5
d_call: -
j_call: TRBJ2-7
clone_size: -
cdr3_nt: TGTGCCAGCACCCGGGATGGGGTCGGTGACGAGCAGTACTTC
cdr3_aa: CASTRDGVGDEQYF

cdr3_length: 15
v_call: TRBV11-2
d_call: TRBD2
j_call: TRBJ2-2
clone_size: -
cdr3_nt: TGTGCCAGCAGCTTCACTAGCGGCCCCACCGGGGAGCTGTTTTTT
cdr3_aa: CASSFTSGPTGELFF

cdr3_length: 15
v_call: TRBV7-2
d_call: -
j_call: TRBJ2-7
clone_size: -
cdr3_nt: TGTGCCAGCAGCGCTGGGGCGACGCCTCCCTACGAGCAGTACTTC
cdr3_aa: CASSAGATPPYEQYF

cdr3_length: 13
v_call: TRBV5-4
d_call: -
j_call: TRBJ2-7
clone_size: once
cdr3_nt: TGTGCCAGCAGCTCAGGGTTAGGGTACGAGCAGTACTTC
cdr3_aa: CASSSGLGYEQYF

cdr3_length: 13
v_call: TRBV27
d_call: -
j_call: TRBJ2-2
clone_size: once
cdr3_nt: TGTGCCAGCAGTTTTGGGGGGACCGGGGAGCTGTTTTTT
cdr3_aa: CASSFGGTGELFF

cdr3_length: 14
v_call: TRBV30
d_call: TRBD2
j_call: TRBJ2-5
clone_size: -
cdr3_nt: TGTGCCTGGAGTGTACTAGCGGGAGTAGAGACCCAGTACTTC
cdr3_aa: CAWSVLAGVETQYF

cdr3_length: 13
v_call: TRBV7-9
d_call: TRBD2
j_call: TRBJ2-4
clone_size: -
cdr3_nt: TGTGCCAGCACCCTAGCGGGAGTAAACATTCAGTACTTC
cdr3_aa: CASTLAGVNIQYF

cdr3_length: 13
v_call: TRBV5-6
d_call: -
j_call: TRBJ2-7
clone_size: -
cdr3_nt: TGTGCCAGCAGCTTACGGGGTACCTACGAGCAGTACTTC
cdr3_aa: CASSLRGTYEQYF

cdr3_length: 16
v_call: TRBV4-2
d_call: TRBD2
j_call: TRBJ2-3
clone_size: -
cdr3_nt: TGTGCCAGCAGCCAAGGGAGCGGGAGGGACACAGATACGCAGTATTTT
cdr3_aa: CASSQGSGRDTDTQYF

cdr3_length: 17
v_call: TRBV7-2
d_call: -
j_call: TRBJ2-1
clone_size: few
cdr3_nt: TGTGCCAGCAGCTTCCGTGGGCGCGAGAGCTCCTACAATGAGCAGTTCTTC
cdr3_aa: CASSFRGRESSYNEQFF

cdr3_length: 16
v_call: TRBV7-2
d_call: -
j_call: TRBJ2-3
clone_size: -
cdr3_nt: TGTGCCAGCAGCTTAGCGTTGACAGAGGGCACAGATACGCAGTATTTT
cdr3_aa: CASSLALTEGTDTQYF

cdr3_length: 15
v_call: TRBV5-5
d_call: -
j_call: TRBJ1-1
clone_size: -
cdr3_nt: TGTGCCAGCAGCTCACAGGGTTGGGAAGCGACTGAAGCTTTCTTT
cdr3_aa: CASSSQGWEATEAFF

cdr3_length: 14
v_call: TRBV5-5
d_call: TRBD1
j_call: TRBJ2-7
clone_size: once
cdr3_nt: TGTGCCAGCAGCTACGACAGGGGGCCCTACGAGCAGTACTTC
cdr3_aa: CASSYDRGPYEQYF

cdr3_length: 16
v_call: TRBV11-3
d_call: TRBD1
j_call: TRBJ1-1
clone_size: -
cdr3_nt: TGTGCCAGCAGCTTAGTCGACAGGGTGTCCAGGACTGAAGCTTTCTTT
cdr3_aa: CASSLVDRVSRTEAFF

cdr3_length: 15
v_call: TRBV2
d_call: TRBD2
j_call: TRBJ2-7
clone_size: few
cdr3_nt: TGTGCCAGCAACCCGACTAGCGGGAGGACCTACGAGCAGTACTTC
cdr3_aa: CASNPTSGRTYEQYF

cdr3_length: 13
v_call: TRBV7-9
d_call: -
j_call: TRBJ2-5
clone_size: -
cdr3_nt: TGTTCCAGCAGCCCAGGAGGCCAAGAGACCCAGTACTTC
cdr3_aa: CSSSPGGQETQYF

cdr3_length: 13
v_call: TRBV7-9
d_call: -
j_call: TRBJ2-3
clone_size: -
cdr3_nt: TGTGCCAGCAGCTTAGGAGGGCCGGGTACGCAGTATTTT
cdr3_aa: CASSLGGPGTQYF

cdr3_length: 15
v_call: TRBV7-9
d_call: -
j_call: TRBJ2-2
clone_size: -
cdr3_nt: TGTGCCAGCTTTTTGGGCAGGTCAAACACCGGGGAGCTGTTTTTT
cdr3_aa: CASFLGRSNTGELFF

cdr3_length: 19
v_call: TRBV23-1
d_call: -
j_call: TRBJ2-2
clone_size: -
cdr3_nt: TGCGCCAGCAGTTTATTAGCGGCACAGGGGCGGCCGAACACCGGGGAGCTGTTTTTT
cdr3_aa: CASSLLAAQGRPNTGELFF

cdr3_length: 16
v_call: TRBV6-5
d_call: TRBD1
j_call: TRBJ2-7
clone_size: -
cdr3_nt: TGTGCCAGCAGTTCCCCCTCGGGCAGGGGGCTTTGGGAGCAGTACTTC
cdr3_aa: CASSSPSGRGLWEQYF

cdr3_length: 15
v_call: TRBV7-9
d_call: -
j_call: TRBJ1-3
clone_size: -
cdr3_nt: TGTGCCAGCAGCTTTTCGACAGTCAATGGACACACCATATATTTT
cdr3_aa: CASSFSTVNGHTIYF

cdr3_length: 18
v_call: TRBV27
d_call: TRBD2
j_call: TRBJ2-2
clone_size: once
cdr3_nt: TGTGCCAGCAGTTTAAAACCAGGACTAGCTTTGAACACCGGGGAGCTGTTTTTT
cdr3_aa: CASSLKPGLALNTGELFF

cdr3_length: 17
v_call: TRBV2
d_call: TRBD2
j_call: TRBJ2-6
clone_size: once
cdr3_nt: TGTGCCACCTCACTGCAGGGAGGGACGACAGGGGCCAACGTCCTGACTTTC
cdr3_aa: CATSLQGGTTGANVLTF

cdr3_length: 14
v_call: TRBV7-7
d_call: -
j_call: TRBJ2-5
clone_size: -
cdr3_nt: TGTGCTAGCAGCTTAGGGCTAGCCCAAGAGACCCAGTACTTC
cdr3_aa: CASSLGLAQETQYF

cdr3_length: 18
v_call: TRBV19
d_call: TRBD1
j_call: TRBJ2-6
clone_size: -
cdr3_nt: TGTGCCAGTAGTACACCGCCGGGACAGGGGGAAGGGGCCAACGTCCTGACTTTC
cdr3_aa: CASSTPPGQGEGANVLTF

cdr3_length: 14
v_call: TRBV4-2
d_call: TRBD2
j_call: TRBJ2-7
clone_size: -
cdr3_nt: TGTGCCAGCAGTGGGACTAGCGGGAGCTACGAGCAGTACTTC
cdr3_aa: CASSGTSGSYEQYF

cdr3_length: 20
v_call: TRBV9
d_call: TRBD2
j_call: TRBJ2-1
clone_size: -
cdr3_nt: TGTGCCAGCAGCGCCCCTTCTCGTATGGGTAGCGGGAGGGACCACAATGAGCAGTTCTTC
cdr3_aa: CASSAPSRMGSGRDHNEQFF

cdr3_length: 16
v_call: TRBV16
d_call: TRBD1
j_call: TRBJ2-5
clone_size: -
cdr3_nt: TGTGCCAGCAGCCTTATTATCAACAGGGGGCAAGAGACCCAGTACTTC
cdr3_aa: CASSLIINRGQETQYF

cdr3_length: 15
v_call: TRBV7-6
d_call: TRBD2
j_call: TRBJ2-3
clone_size: -
cdr3_nt: TGTGCCAGCACTCTTCTAGCGGGAGATGGAGATACGCAGTATTTT
cdr3_aa: CASTLLAGDGDTQYF

cdr3_length: 15
v_call: TRBV28
d_call: TRBD1
j_call: TRBJ2-3
clone_size: -
cdr3_nt: TGTGCCAGCAGCATCGGGACAGGGAGGAGGGATACGCAGTATTTT
cdr3_aa: CASSIGTGRRDTQYF

cdr3_length: 16
v_call: TRBV7-3
d_call: TRBD2
j_call: TRBJ2-3
clone_size: -
cdr3_nt: TGTGCCAGCAGCTCTACTAGCGCTTCTAGCACAGATACGCAGTATTTT
cdr3_aa: CASSSTSASSTDTQYF

cdr3_length: 14
v_call: TRBV11-2
d_call: TRBD1
j_call: TRBJ2-1
clone_size: -
cdr3_nt: TGTGCCAGCAGCCCTGACAGGGCCACGGATGAGCAGTTCTTC
cdr3_aa: CASSPDRATDEQFF

cdr3_length: 17
v_call: TRBV5-1
d_call: -
j_call: TRBJ2-2
clone_size: -
cdr3_nt: TGCGCCAGCAGCTTGCGGGACGACCCTCGGGGGACCGGGGAGCTGTTTTTT
cdr3_aa: CASSLRDDPRGTGELFF

cdr3_length: 15
v_call: TRBV5-1
d_call: TRBD1
j_call: TRBJ2-6
clone_size: few
cdr3_nt: TGCGCCAGCAGCAATCAGGGGGCTGGGGCCAACGTCCTGACTTTC
cdr3_aa: CASSNQGAGANVLTF

cdr3_length: 16
v_call: TRBV15
d_call: -
j_call: TRBJ2-3
clone_size: -
cdr3_nt: TGTGCCACCAGCAGAGAGACATCCTTGGGCACAGATACGCAGTATTTT
cdr3_aa: CATSRETSLGTDTQYF

cdr3_length: 14
v_call: TRBV5-6
d_call: TRBD2
j_call: TRBJ2-3
clone_size: -
cdr3_nt: TGTGCCAGCAGCCTCGGGAGGGGCACAGATACGCAGTATTTT
cdr3_aa: CASSLGRGTDTQYF

cdr3_length: 14
v_call: TRBV18
d_call: -
j_call: TRBJ2-4
clone_size: -
cdr3_nt: TGTGCCAGCTCACCAACAGCGACAGAAAACATTCAGTACTTC
cdr3_aa: CASSPTATENIQYF

cdr3_length: 14
v_call: TRBV2
d_call: TRBD1
j_call: TRBJ1-1
clone_size: -
cdr3_nt: TGTGCCAGCAGTCCGACAGGGGTCAACACTGAAGCTTTCTTT
cdr3_aa: CASSPTGVNTEAFF

cdr3_length: 15
v_call: TRBV7-3
d_call: -
j_call: TRBJ2-3
clone_size: -
cdr3_nt: TGTGCCAGCAGCTTAGCGGGATACTCGGGAGATACGCAGTATTTT
cdr3_aa: CASSLAGYSGDTQYF

cdr3_length: 16
v_call: TRBV4-3
d_call: TRBD1
j_call: TRBJ1-2
clone_size: -
cdr3_nt: TGCGCCAGCAGCCAGGGGGACAGGAGAGCTAACTATGGCTACACCTTC
cdr3_aa: CASSQGDRRANYGYTF